A selection of T cell receptor beta chains follows, all from one sample in a study of technical replicates of blood from a handful of donors. Measured with immunoSEQ multiplex PCR; TCRdb has only the in-frame clones, and not every one. In the table there are approximately 53,000 clones, 95% to 96% of which are singletons. Sequencing was done on a sample of T cells isolated from PBMCs. The source of these receptors is a human donor in good health. The CDR3 runs from the conserved cysteine through the conserved F or W. Each record gives: CDR3 DNA, CDR3 protein, clone size, D gene, V gene, J gene. D genes are given only for firm matches. Part of the rows lack a size; the others show once, few, many or a class for expanded clones.

cdr3_nt: TGTGCCTGGGAGGGAGTTCAAGCTGAAGCTTTCTTT
cdr3_aa: CAWEGVQAEAFF
clone_size: few
d_call: -
v_call: TRBV30
j_call: TRBJ1-1

cdr3_nt: TGTGCCAGCAGCGGTACAAGTTTGTCTGGAAACACCATATATTTT
cdr3_aa: CASSGTSLSGNTIYF
clone_size: -
d_call: -
v_call: TRBV9
j_call: TRBJ1-3

cdr3_nt: TGTGCCAGCAGCTCGACAGCTCACGAGCAGTACTTC
cdr3_aa: CASSSTAHEQYF
clone_size: -
d_call: -
v_call: TRBV7-9
j_call: TRBJ2-7

cdr3_nt: TGTGCCAGCAGTCCGGACAGGGAGGTACGCGGCTACACCTTC
cdr3_aa: CASSPDREVRGYTF
clone_size: -
d_call: TRBD1
v_call: TRBV27
j_call: TRBJ1-2

cdr3_nt: TGTGCCAGCAGTTTAGGGACAGGGCCCTTCTATGGCTACACCTTC
cdr3_aa: CASSLGTGPFYGYTF
clone_size: -
d_call: TRBD1
v_call: TRBV28
j_call: TRBJ1-2

cdr3_nt: TGTGCCAGCTCCTACCCGGAGGGGAGATACACTGAAGCTTTCTTT
cdr3_aa: CASSYPEGRYTEAFF
clone_size: -
d_call: -
v_call: TRBV28
j_call: TRBJ1-1

cdr3_nt: TGTGCCAGCAGTGAATCCCGACAGGGAAACAATCAGCCCCAGCATTTT
cdr3_aa: CASSESRQGNNQPQHF
clone_size: -
d_call: TRBD1
v_call: TRBV25-1
j_call: TRBJ1-5

cdr3_nt: TGTGCCACCAGCAGAGTCCAGGGTAGGTTTGGCGAGCAGTACTTC
cdr3_aa: CATSRVQGRFGEQYF
clone_size: -
d_call: -
v_call: TRBV15
j_call: TRBJ2-7

cdr3_nt: TGTGCCAGCAGCTCATCGGGACAGGGCAATCAGCCCCAGCATTTT
cdr3_aa: CASSSSGQGNQPQHF
clone_size: -
d_call: TRBD1
v_call: TRBV11-2
j_call: TRBJ1-5

cdr3_nt: TGTGCCAGCAGCTTAGCGTATGCAGGTCTCTCTGGAAACACCATATATTTT
cdr3_aa: CASSLAYAGLSGNTIYF
clone_size: once
d_call: -
v_call: TRBV7-8
j_call: TRBJ1-3

cdr3_nt: TGTGCCAGCAGCCAAGCCACAGGGTTCCAAGAGACCCAGTACTTC
cdr3_aa: CASSQATGFQETQYF
clone_size: -
d_call: -
v_call: TRBV14
j_call: TRBJ2-5

cdr3_nt: TGTGCCAGCAGTTACCAGGGAGGGACCGGGGAGCTGTTTTTT
cdr3_aa: CASSYQGGTGELFF
clone_size: -
d_call: TRBD2
v_call: TRBV6-5
j_call: TRBJ2-2

cdr3_nt: TGTGCCAGCAGCTTAGCCAGGGTGGACGAGCAGTACTTC
cdr3_aa: CASSLARVDEQYF
clone_size: -
d_call: -
v_call: TRBV11-2
j_call: TRBJ2-7

cdr3_nt: TGCGCCAGCAGCTTGGATCCGGGAGTAATCCCTGAAGCTTTCTTT
cdr3_aa: CASSLDPGVIPEAFF
clone_size: once
d_call: -
v_call: TRBV5-1
j_call: TRBJ1-1

cdr3_nt: TGTGCCAGCAGCTTAAATAGCGGGAGTTATCTTGAGCAGTTCTTC
cdr3_aa: CASSLNSGSYLEQFF
clone_size: -
d_call: TRBD2
v_call: TRBV11-2
j_call: TRBJ2-1

cdr3_nt: TGCGCCAGCAGCCAAGCGACAGTCTCTGCTGGAAACACCATATATTTT
cdr3_aa: CASSQATVSAGNTIYF
clone_size: -
d_call: -
v_call: TRBV4-3
j_call: TRBJ1-3

cdr3_nt: TGTGCCAGCAGTTCCGGACTAGCGGGAATCGAGCAGTTCTTC
cdr3_aa: CASSSGLAGIEQFF
clone_size: -
d_call: TRBD2
v_call: TRBV6-5
j_call: TRBJ2-1

cdr3_nt: TGCGCCAGCAGCTCCTCTAGCGGCTTGAGAAATGAGCAGTTCTTC
cdr3_aa: CASSSSSGLRNEQFF
clone_size: -
d_call: TRBD2
v_call: TRBV4-1
j_call: TRBJ2-1

cdr3_nt: TGCGCCAGCAGCCTGAGCTCCTACAATGAGCAGTTCTTC
cdr3_aa: CASSLSSYNEQFF
clone_size: once
d_call: -
v_call: TRBV5-1
j_call: TRBJ2-1

cdr3_nt: TGTGCCAGCAGCGTTTCAGGAGGGGCGGGGATGAACACTGAAGCTTTCTTT
cdr3_aa: CASSVSGGAGMNTEAFF
clone_size: -
d_call: -
v_call: TRBV9
j_call: TRBJ1-1

cdr3_nt: TGTGCCAGCAGTCAGACAGGGGTGACAGATACGCAGTATTTT
cdr3_aa: CASSQTGVTDTQYF
clone_size: -
d_call: TRBD1
v_call: TRBV6-4
j_call: TRBJ2-3

cdr3_nt: TGTGCCAGCTCACGAGATACTAGCGGGATCTCACGCGAGCAGTACTTC
cdr3_aa: CASSRDTSGISREQYF
clone_size: -
d_call: TRBD2
v_call: TRBV18
j_call: TRBJ2-7

cdr3_nt: TGTGCCAGCAGTTACTTCGTGACAGGGGTCAATGAGCAGTTCTTC
cdr3_aa: CASSYFVTGVNEQFF
clone_size: -
d_call: TRBD1
v_call: TRBV6-5
j_call: TRBJ2-1

cdr3_nt: TGCGCCAGCAGCTTGGGCGGGACGTCCTCAACTAATGAAAAACTGTTTTTT
cdr3_aa: CASSLGGTSSTNEKLFF
clone_size: -
d_call: -
v_call: TRBV5-1
j_call: TRBJ1-4

cdr3_nt: TGCGCCAGCAGCCGAGGGGGGACTAGCGGGAAGACAGATACGCAGTATTTT
cdr3_aa: CASSRGGTSGKTDTQYF
clone_size: -
d_call: TRBD2
v_call: TRBV4-3
j_call: TRBJ2-3

cdr3_nt: TGTGCCAGCTCACCCCAGGGACACTGGAACACCGGGGAGCTGTTTTTT
cdr3_aa: CASSPQGHWNTGELFF
clone_size: -
d_call: -
v_call: TRBV18
j_call: TRBJ2-2

cdr3_nt: TGTGCCAGCAGCCAAGATGCAGGGTCATTCTATGGCTACACCTTC
cdr3_aa: CASSQDAGSFYGYTF
clone_size: -
d_call: -
v_call: TRBV14
j_call: TRBJ1-2

cdr3_nt: TGCGCCAGCAGCCAAGCGCCGGGACAGGGAACTAGGACTGAAGCTTTCTTT
cdr3_aa: CASSQAPGQGTRTEAFF
clone_size: -
d_call: TRBD1
v_call: TRBV4-1
j_call: TRBJ1-1

cdr3_nt: TGTGCCAGCAGTTCTCAGGGAAACACCGGGGAGCTGTTTTTT
cdr3_aa: CASSSQGNTGELFF
clone_size: once
d_call: -
v_call: TRBV6-5
j_call: TRBJ2-2

cdr3_nt: TGTGCCAGCAGCTATACAGTTAGCACAGATACGCAGTATTTT
cdr3_aa: CASSYTVSTDTQYF
clone_size: once
d_call: -
v_call: TRBV7-2
j_call: TRBJ2-3

cdr3_nt: TGTGCCAGCAGCTTATGGGGCTACACTGAAGCTTTCTTT
cdr3_aa: CASSLWGYTEAFF
clone_size: -
d_call: -
v_call: TRBV7-9
j_call: TRBJ1-1

cdr3_nt: TGCAGCGGAGAGGACACCGGGGAGCTGTTTTTT
cdr3_aa: CSGEDTGELFF
clone_size: -
d_call: -
v_call: TRBV29-1
j_call: TRBJ2-2

cdr3_nt: TGTGCCATCAGTGATTCTACTAGCGGGCGGGAGACCCAGTACTTC
cdr3_aa: CAISDSTSGRETQYF
clone_size: -
d_call: TRBD2
v_call: TRBV10-3
j_call: TRBJ2-5

cdr3_nt: TGCGCCAGCAGCTTCTCGTACAGGGGACACGACTATAGCAATCAGCCCCAGCATTTT
cdr3_aa: CASSFSYRGHDYSNQPQHF
clone_size: once
d_call: TRBD1
v_call: TRBV5-1
j_call: TRBJ1-5

cdr3_nt: TGTGCCAGTAGTATAGAGGGGGCAAGGAATCAGCCCCAGCATTTT
cdr3_aa: CASSIEGARNQPQHF
clone_size: -
d_call: -
v_call: TRBV19
j_call: TRBJ1-5

cdr3_nt: TGTGCCAGCAGCTTATCTGGGCTTGACACCGGGGAGCTGTTTTTT
cdr3_aa: CASSLSGLDTGELFF
clone_size: once
d_call: -
v_call: TRBV7-3
j_call: TRBJ2-2

cdr3_nt: TGTGCCAGCAGTTTTATCGGGGGGAAAAATGAAAAACTGTTTTTT
cdr3_aa: CASSFIGGKNEKLFF
clone_size: -
d_call: -
v_call: TRBV27
j_call: TRBJ1-4

cdr3_nt: TGTGCCAGTAGTATCCCCCAGGGGCTGAGCACTGAAGCTTTCTTT
cdr3_aa: CASSIPQGLSTEAFF
clone_size: -
d_call: -
v_call: TRBV19
j_call: TRBJ1-1

cdr3_nt: TGTGCCAGCACTGGGACTAGCGGGACTGAGCAGTACTTC
cdr3_aa: CASTGTSGTEQYF
clone_size: -
d_call: TRBD2
v_call: TRBV6-6
j_call: TRBJ2-7

cdr3_nt: TGTGCCAGCAGCTTGGAAGGGGCCCTAAACTATGGCTACACCTTC
cdr3_aa: CASSLEGALNYGYTF
clone_size: -
d_call: -
v_call: TRBV5-8
j_call: TRBJ1-2

cdr3_nt: TGCGCCAGCAGCTTGGGCCAGGGGGATGGCTACACCTTC
cdr3_aa: CASSLGQGDGYTF
clone_size: -
d_call: TRBD1
v_call: TRBV5-1
j_call: TRBJ1-2

cdr3_nt: TGTGCCAGCAGTTTACCCGGACTAGACACCGCGCGCACAGATACGCAGTATTTT
cdr3_aa: CASSLPGLDTARTDTQYF
clone_size: -
d_call: TRBD2
v_call: TRBV28
j_call: TRBJ2-3

cdr3_nt: TGTGCCAGCAATAGACAGGTTGGCCAGCCCCAGCATTTT
cdr3_aa: CASNRQVGQPQHF
clone_size: once
d_call: -
v_call: TRBV6-6
j_call: TRBJ1-5

cdr3_nt: TGTGCCAGCATCGGACAGGGGAGTACCATATATTTT
cdr3_aa: CASIGQGSTIYF
clone_size: -
d_call: TRBD1
v_call: TRBV6-1
j_call: TRBJ1-3

cdr3_nt: TGTGCCAGCAGCCCGCCGGGACTAGGTGTCCACGAGCAGTACTTC
cdr3_aa: CASSPPGLGVHEQYF
clone_size: -
d_call: TRBD2
v_call: TRBV13
j_call: TRBJ2-7

cdr3_nt: TGTGCCAGCAGTTACCATGATAGACAAGATACGCAGTATTTT
cdr3_aa: CASSYHDRQDTQYF
clone_size: -
d_call: -
v_call: TRBV6-5
j_call: TRBJ2-3

cdr3_nt: TGTGCCAGCAGCTTGGGGACAGTGTCTGGCTACACCTTC
cdr3_aa: CASSLGTVSGYTF
clone_size: -
d_call: -
v_call: TRBV5-6
j_call: TRBJ1-2

cdr3_nt: TGTGCCAGCAGTGTAGTTGAGGAGCACTATGGCTACACCTTC
cdr3_aa: CASSVVEEHYGYTF
clone_size: -
d_call: -
v_call: TRBV6-1
j_call: TRBJ1-2

cdr3_nt: TGCGCCAGCGCGTCGGGAGGGCTGTTTGGAGATACGCAGTATTTT
cdr3_aa: CASASGGLFGDTQYF
clone_size: once
d_call: TRBD2
v_call: TRBV5-1
j_call: TRBJ2-3

cdr3_nt: TGCGCCAGCAGCCTCACAAGAGGGCGGGATCCCTGGCAGTTCTTC
cdr3_aa: CASSLTRGRDPWQFF
clone_size: -
d_call: -
v_call: TRBV4-1
j_call: TRBJ2-1

cdr3_nt: TGTGCCAGCATTTCTCCTGGGCTCGAGCAGTACTTC
cdr3_aa: CASISPGLEQYF
clone_size: -
d_call: -
v_call: TRBV5-6
j_call: TRBJ2-7

cdr3_nt: TGCGCCAGCAGCGCCGGGACAGGCAATCAGCCCCAGCATTTT
cdr3_aa: CASSAGTGNQPQHF
clone_size: -
d_call: TRBD1
v_call: TRBV5-1
j_call: TRBJ1-5

cdr3_nt: TGCGCCAGCAGCCAAGAATTCGGTACCGGGGAGCTGTTTTTT
cdr3_aa: CASSQEFGTGELFF
clone_size: -
d_call: -
v_call: TRBV4-3
j_call: TRBJ2-2

cdr3_nt: TGTGCCAGCAGCCACCGCTTAGCGGGAGGCTACAATGAGCAGTTCTTC
cdr3_aa: CASSHRLAGGYNEQFF
clone_size: -
d_call: TRBD2
v_call: TRBV4-2
j_call: TRBJ2-1